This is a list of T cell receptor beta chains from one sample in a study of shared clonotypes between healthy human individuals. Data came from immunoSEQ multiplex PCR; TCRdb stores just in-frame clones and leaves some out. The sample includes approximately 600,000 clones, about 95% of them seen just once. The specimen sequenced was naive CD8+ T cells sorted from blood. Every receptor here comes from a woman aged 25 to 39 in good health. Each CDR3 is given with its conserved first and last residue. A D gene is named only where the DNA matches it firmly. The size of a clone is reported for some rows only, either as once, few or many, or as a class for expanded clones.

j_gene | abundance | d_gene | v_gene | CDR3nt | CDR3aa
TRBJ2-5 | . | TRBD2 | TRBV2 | TGTGCCAGCAGCCCCGGGACTAGCGGGAGACGGCGGGAGACCCAGTACTTC | CASSPGTSGRRRETQYF
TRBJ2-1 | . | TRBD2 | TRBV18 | TGTGCCAGCTCACCACCGAGCGGCAGCGGGAGGTTTCTTGAGCAGTTCTTC | CASSPPSGSGRFLEQFF
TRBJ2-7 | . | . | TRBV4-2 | TGTGCCAGCAGCCAAGATGAGGGCGGGTTGTCCTACGAGCAGTACTTC | CASSQDEGGLSYEQYF
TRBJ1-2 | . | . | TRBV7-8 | TGTGCCAGCAGCCCAGGTACAGGGATCTATGGCTACACCTTC | CASSPGTGIYGYTF
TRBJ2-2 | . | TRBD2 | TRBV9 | TGTGCCAGCAGCAGTGCGGGAGGGCCGGGGTTGGGCGGGGAGCTGTTTTTT | CASSSAGGPGLGGELFF
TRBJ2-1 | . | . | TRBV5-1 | TGCGCCAGCGGCATGGAAGTGCATGAGCAGTTCTTC | CASGMEVHEQFF
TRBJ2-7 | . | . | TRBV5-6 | TGTGCCAGCAGCCAGGATGGAGATTCCTACGAGCAGTACTTC | CASSQDGDSYEQYF
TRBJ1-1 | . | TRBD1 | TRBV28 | TGTGCCAGCAGTCGACAGGGGGGGACTGAAGCTTTCTTT | CASSRQGGTEAFF
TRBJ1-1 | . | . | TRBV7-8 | TGTGCCAGCAGCTTAGGGCGAACTGAAGCTTTCTTT | CASSLGRTEAFF
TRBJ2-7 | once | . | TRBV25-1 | TGTGCCAGCAGTGCCTTCAAGGGTCCCGCCTACGAGCAGTACTTC | CASSAFKGPAYEQYF
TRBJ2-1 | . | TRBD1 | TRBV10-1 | TGCGCCAGCAGTGAGTCGACAGGGGTAGAGTTCTTC | CASSESTGVEFF
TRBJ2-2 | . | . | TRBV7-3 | TGTGCCAGCAGCTTCCCGGACAAGAACACCGGGGAGCTGTTTTTT | CASSFPDKNTGELFF
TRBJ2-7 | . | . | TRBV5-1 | TGCGCCAGCAGCTGGGTGACGGATTGGGAGCAGTACTTC | CASSWVTDWEQYF
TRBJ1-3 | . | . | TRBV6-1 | TGTGCCAGCAGTGAGTGGGGCGTTGGGTCTGGAAACACCATATATTTT | CASSEWGVGSGNTIYF
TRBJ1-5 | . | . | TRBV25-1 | TGTGCCAGCAGTGAATTGAATAGCAATCAGCCCCAGCATTTT | CASSELNSNQPQHF
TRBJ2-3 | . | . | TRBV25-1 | TGTGCCAGCAGTTCCCCCAACATAACTAGCACAGATACGCAGTATTTT | CASSSPNITSTDTQYF
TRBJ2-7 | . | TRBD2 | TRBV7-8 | TGTGCCAGCAGCTATAGCGGGAGCTCCTACGAGCAGTACTTC | CASSYSGSSYEQYF